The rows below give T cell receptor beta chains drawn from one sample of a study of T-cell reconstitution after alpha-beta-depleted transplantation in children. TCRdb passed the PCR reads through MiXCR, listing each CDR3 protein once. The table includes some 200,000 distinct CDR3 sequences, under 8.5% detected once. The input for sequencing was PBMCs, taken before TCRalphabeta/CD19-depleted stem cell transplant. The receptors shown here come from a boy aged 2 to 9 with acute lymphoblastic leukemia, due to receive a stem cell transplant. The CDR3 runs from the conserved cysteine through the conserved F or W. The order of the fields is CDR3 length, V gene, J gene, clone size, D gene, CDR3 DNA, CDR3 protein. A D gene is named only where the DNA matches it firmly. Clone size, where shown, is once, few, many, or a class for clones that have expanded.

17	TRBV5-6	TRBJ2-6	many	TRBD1	TGTGCCAGCAGCTCAGGACAGGGATTGGGTGGGGCCAACGTCCTGACTTTC	CASSSGQGLGGANVLTF
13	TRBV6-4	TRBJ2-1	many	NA	TGTGCCAGCAGTGACGCGAGGGGGGGTGAGCAGTTCTTC	CASSDARGGEQFF
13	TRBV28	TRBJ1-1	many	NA	TGTGCCAGCAGTTTATGGAAGAACACTGAAGCTTTCTTT	CASSLWKNTEAFF
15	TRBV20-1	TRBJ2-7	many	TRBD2	TGCAGTGCTAGCCCCGGAGCGGGGGGGCCCTACGAGCAGTACTTC	CSASPGAGGPYEQYF
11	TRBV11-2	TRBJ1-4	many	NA	TGTGCCAGCAGCTCAGTTGAAAAACTGTTTTTT	CASSSVEKLFF
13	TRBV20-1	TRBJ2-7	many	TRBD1	TGCAGCTCACGGTCGACAGGGATTTACGAGCAGTACTTC	CSSRSTGIYEQYF
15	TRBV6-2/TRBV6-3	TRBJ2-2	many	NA	TGTGCCAGCAGTTACTCGCGGGGTTCCACCGGGGAGCTGTTTTTT	CASSYSRGSTGELFF
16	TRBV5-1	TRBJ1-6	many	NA	TGCGCCAGCAGCTTAGACAGGAGCTCCTATAATTCACCCCTCCACTTT	CASSLDRSSYNSPLHF
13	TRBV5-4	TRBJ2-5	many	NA	TGTGCCAGCAGCTGGGGAGGATCAGAGACCCAGTACTTC	CASSWGGSETQYF
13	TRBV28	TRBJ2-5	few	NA	TGTGCCAGCAGGAGGGGTCTGGGAGAGACCCAGTACTTC	CASRRGLGETQYF
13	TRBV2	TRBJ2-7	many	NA	TGTGCCAGCAGTGCAACTAGCTATGCCGAGCAGTACTTC	CASSATSYAEQYF
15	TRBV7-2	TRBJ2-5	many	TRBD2	TGTGCCAGCAGCTTCTTTAGCGGGGTCGGGGAGACCCAGTACTTC	CASSFFSGVGETQYF
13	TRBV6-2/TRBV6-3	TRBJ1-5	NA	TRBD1	TGTGCCAGCAGTTATACAGGGGATCAGCCCCAGCATTTT	CASSYTGDQPQHF
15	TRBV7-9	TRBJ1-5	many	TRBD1	TGTGCCAGCAGCTCGCCTGGACAGGGCCATCAGCCCCAGCATTTT	CASSSPGQGHQPQHF
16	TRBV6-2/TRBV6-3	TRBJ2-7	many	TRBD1	TGTGCCAGCAGTTACTCTCGGGACAGGGTTGACTACGAGCAGTACTTC	CASSYSRDRVDYEQYF
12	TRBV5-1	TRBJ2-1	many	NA	TGCGCCAGCAGCTTGGCCAGCAATGAGCAGTTCTTC	CASSLASNEQFF
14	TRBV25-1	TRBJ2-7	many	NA	TGTGCCAGCAGTGATGGGGAAACTTCCTACGAGCAGTACTTC	CASSDGETSYEQYF
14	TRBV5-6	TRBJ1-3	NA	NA	TGTGCCAGCAGCTCCTGGGGCTCTGGAAACACCATATATTTT	CASSSWGSGNTIYF
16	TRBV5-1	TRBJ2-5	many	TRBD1	TGCGCCAGCAGTTTCTTCGAGGCAGGGGGCGATGAGACCCAGTACTTC	CASSFFEAGGDETQYF
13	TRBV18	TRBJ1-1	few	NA	TGTGCCAGCTCAGGGGGTCTAGACACTGAAGCTTTCTTT	CASSGGLDTEAFF
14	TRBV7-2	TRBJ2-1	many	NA	TGTGCCAGCAGCTTATCGGGCAGGGCGGGTGAGCAGTTCTTC	CASSLSGRAGEQFF
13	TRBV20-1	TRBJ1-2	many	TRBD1	TGCAGTGCTAGTCCCGGACAGGTTGGGGGCTACACCTTC	CSASPGQVGGYTF
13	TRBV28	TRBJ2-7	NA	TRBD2	TGTGCCAGCACCCCGGTCTCGGGGGGTTGGCAGTACTTC	CASTPVSGGWQYF
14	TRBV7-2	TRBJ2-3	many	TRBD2	TGTGCCAGCAGCTTAGCTAGCGGGCTAGATACGCAGTATTTT	CASSLASGLDTQYF
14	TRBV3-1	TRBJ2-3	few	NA	TGTGCCAGCAGCCAAGAGAACCTCGGAGATACGCAGTATTTT	CASSQENLGDTQYF
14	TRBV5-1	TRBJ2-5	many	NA	TGCGCCAGCAGCTTGGGGTTTATCGGGGAGACCCAGTACTTC	CASSLGFIGETQYF
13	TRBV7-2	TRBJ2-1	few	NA	TGTGCCAGCAGCACGGTAGGTAGGAATGAGCAGTTCTTC	CASSTVGRNEQFF
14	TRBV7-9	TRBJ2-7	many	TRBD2	TGTGCCAGCACTAGCGGGAGTATCAACTACGAGCAGTACTTC	CASTSGSINYEQYF
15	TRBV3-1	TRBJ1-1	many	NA	TGTGCCAGCAGCCAGGCCGGGCTGGCGGACACTGAAGCTTTCTTT	CASSQAGLADTEAFF
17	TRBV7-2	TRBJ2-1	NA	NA	TGTGCCAGCAGCTTAAGCGGGGCCAGGGGGCTTTACAATGAGCAGTTCTTC	CASSLSGARGLYNEQFF
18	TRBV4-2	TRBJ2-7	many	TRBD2	TGTGCCAGCAGCCAAGGTTTAACTAGCGGGAGGGCTTTCTACGAGCAGTACTTC	CASSQGLTSGRAFYEQYF
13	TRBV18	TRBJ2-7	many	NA	TGTGCCAGCTCACTAGTCCAAGCCTACGAGCAGTACTTC	CASSLVQAYEQYF
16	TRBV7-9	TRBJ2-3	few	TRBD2	TGTGCCAGCAGCTTCCGGACTAGCCCCTACACAGATACGCAGTATTTT	CASSFRTSPYTDTQYF
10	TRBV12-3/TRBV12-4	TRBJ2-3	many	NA	TGTGCCAGCAGTTTGGATACGCAGTATTTT	CASSLDTQYF
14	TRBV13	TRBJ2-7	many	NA	TGTGCCAGCAGCTTCGGCAGGGCCTCCTACGAGCAGTACTTC	CASSFGRASYEQYF
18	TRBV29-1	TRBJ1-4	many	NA	TGCAGCGTTGAGGTTTCAGGGGCGCCGGGCCGGAGTAATGAAAAACTGTTTTTT	CSVEVSGAPGRSNEKLFF
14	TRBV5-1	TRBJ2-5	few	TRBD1	TGCGCCAGCAGCTTCCCGGGACAGGGGGAGACCCAGTACTTC	CASSFPGQGETQYF
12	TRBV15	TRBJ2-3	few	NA	TGTGCCACCGGGCTGCGGCGGGATACGCAGTATTTT	CATGLRRDTQYF
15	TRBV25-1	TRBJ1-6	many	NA	TGTGCCAGCAGTGGGGGCCCAAACTGGAATTCACCCCTCCACTTT	CASSGGPNWNSPLHF
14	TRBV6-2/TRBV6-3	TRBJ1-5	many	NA	TGTGCCAGCAGAATAGGGGGGGGCAATCAGCCCCAGCATTTT	CASRIGGGNQPQHF
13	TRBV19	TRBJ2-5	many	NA	TGTGCCAGTAGTCCAGGCAGACAAGAGACCCAGTACTTC	CASSPGRQETQYF
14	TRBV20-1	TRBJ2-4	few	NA	TGCAGTGCTGTCACTCAGGGGTCGTCAGTCATTCAGTACTTC	CSAVTQGSSVIQYF
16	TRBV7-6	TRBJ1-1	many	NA	TGTGCCAGCAGCTCAAAAAGCGGGGCGCTGAACACTGAAGCTTTCTTT	CASSSKSGALNTEAFF
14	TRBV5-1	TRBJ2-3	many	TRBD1	TGCGCCAGCAGTGACAGGGCGTTCACAGATACGCAGTATTTT	CASSDRAFTDTQYF
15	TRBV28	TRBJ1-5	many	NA	TGTGCCAGCAGTTTCCCGGGAGCCCCTAATCAGCCCCAGCATTTT	CASSFPGAPNQPQHF
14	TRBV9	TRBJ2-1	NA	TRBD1	TGTGCCAGCAGCGTACAGGGGGCGTACAATGAGCAGTTCTTC	CASSVQGAYNEQFF
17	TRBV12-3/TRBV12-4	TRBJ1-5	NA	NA	TGTGCCAGCAATCTACAAAACAGGCTACATAGCAATCAGCCCCAGCATTTT	CASNLQNRLHSNQPQHF
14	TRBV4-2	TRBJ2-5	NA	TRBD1	TGTGCCAGCAGCTCCCTGACAGGGAAGGTGACCCAGTACTTC	CASSSLTGKVTQYF